The 5 T cell receptor beta chains below come from one sample, sequenced in a study of early T cells in non-severe SARS-CoV-2 infection. Using its own MiXCR run on the 5' RACE reads, TCRdb lists one record per CDR3 protein. The data hold 56,000 or so distinct CDR3 sequences, with about 15% observed a single time. Here the sequenced sample was whole blood, taken at baseline. All receptors come from an adult who was a healthcare worker with PCR-confirmed SARS-CoV-2 infection or an uninfected control (not recorded which).

The chain joins TRBV10-3 to TRBJ2-2; D is perhaps TRBD2 (6 bases). CDR1 is ENHRY and CDR2 is SYGVKD in the germline V gene. The CDR3 is made up of 11 amino acids. V lost 10 bases to trimming and J lost 6 bases, with 9 bases between them. The CDR3 sequence: CATGRSGELFF. The CDR3, as DNA: TGTGCCACGGGGAGGTCCGGGGAGCTGTTTTTT.

This clonotype was seen at least ten times. This sequence joins TRBV19 and TRBJ2-7; TRBD2 is a possible D gene (5 bases). The CDR3 consists of 14 residues. The V and J ends lost 10 bases and 4 bases respectively, with 20 bases between them. From germline, CDR1 is LNHDA and CDR2 SQIVND (reference sequence). In DNA form, the CDR3 reads TGTGCCACCGCCCCGGCACGGGGTGGGTACGAGCAGTACTTC. This gives the protein CATAPARGGYEQYF. Full variable domain (outside the CDR3, taken from reference TRBV19 and TRBJ2-7): DGGITQSPKYLFRKEGQNVTLSCEQNLNHDAMYWYRQDPGQGLRLIYYSQIVNDFQKGDIAEGYSVSREKKESFPLTVTSAQKNPTAFYLCATAPARGGYEQYFGPGTRLTVT.

The rearrangement links TRBV5-1 to TRBJ2-1, with D perhaps being TRBD1 or TRBD2 (5 bases each). V lost 4 bases to trimming and J lost 5 bases, with 13 bases between them. This CDR3 region has 14 residues. CDR1 is SGHRS and CDR2 is YFSETQ in the germline V gene. CDR3 in DNA: TGCGCCAGCAGCCGTCCGGGGCAAAACAATGAGCAGTTCTTC. It codes for CASSRPGQNNEQFF.

This clonotype was seen a handful of times. V is TRBV6-1 and J is TRBJ2-4; no clear D. CDR1 is MNHNS, CDR2 SASEGT, per germline. V gave up 3 bases and J gave up 1 base, with 13 bases separating them. The CDR3 runs 16 residues. The CDR3: CASSDSSVAAKNIQYF. CDR3 bases: TGTGCCAGCAGTGATTCTAGTGTTGCTGCCAAAAACATTCAGTACTTC.

This clonotype occurred many times. The chain uses TRBV19 and TRBJ2-1; 7 nucleotides agree with TRBD2. Germline V lookup: CDR1 LNHDA, CDR2 SQIVND (reference sequence). V lost 5 bases, J lost 1 base, and 2 bases stayed unmatched. CDR3 size: 14 residues. This CDR3 is CASSAGESYNEQFF. The CDR3 DNA sequence: TGTGCCAGTAGTGCGGGAGAGTCCTACAATGAGCAGTTCTTC.